This T cell receptor beta chain was found in a study of beta chain features in type 1 diabetes. There are a few counts of this clone. Its target is unknown. Reverse transcribing all isolated RNA meant expressed TCRB transcripts were sequenced. The method was immunoSEQ multiplex PCR; TCRdb's version includes in-frame clones alone and lacks a portion of them. This table has hundreds of thousands of clones, about an eighth appearing once. The CDR3 runs to 11 residues. V was clipped by 7 bases and J by 0 bases, with 7 bases between them. CDR1 is GTSNPN and CDR2 is SVGIG in the germline V gene (reference sequence). Overall study results and limits: For Type 1 diabetes patients, all four CD4+ subsets carried TCRB CDR3s that were moderately but significantly shorter. Within the patient group, naive, central memory and Treg TCRB repertoires appeared more similar to each other than within healthy donors. cDNA-based reads could over-represent cells with high TCR expression.

This TCR derives from a man younger than 35 with type 1 diabetes. This chain connects TRBV30 to TRBJ2-7; D perhaps matches TRBD1 (5 bases). The material sequenced was naive CD4+ T cells from blood. CDR3 nucleotide sequence: TGTGCCTCCCAGGGCTCCTACGAGCAGTACTTC. Translating it yields CASQGSYEQYF.